This T cell receptor beta chain emerged from a study of shared clonotypes between healthy human individuals. Comment on this clone: Its target is unknown.

Several immunoSEQ 96-well plates shared each subset's DNA, each plate a replicate. Profiled with immunoSEQ multiplex PCR; TCRdb holds only in-frame clones, not every one. The sample has about 2,500,000 clones, roughly nine tenths seen once. Between the trimmed V and J ends, which lost 6 bases and 6 bases, there was a span of 14 bases. Germline assignment: CDR1 LNHNV and CDR2 YYDKDF (reference sequence). This CDR3 has 13 amino acids. Points from the study as a whole: Across several donors, naive CD4 shared around 5.3%, naive CD8 3% to 3.5%, memory CD4 over 2%, memory CD8 under 0.5%. Sampling covered blood only; tissue repertoires likely differ.

The rearrangement links TRBV15 to TRBJ1-1; D uncertain. Sequencing was carried out using naive CD4+ T cells sorted from blood. The subset was: CD45RA+ positively selected. This TCR derives from a young man in good health. CDR3 bases: TGTGCCACCAGTAGCAGAAACACGGCTGAAGCTTTCTTT. It specifies CATSSRNTAEAFF.